Each of the 7 T cell receptor beta chains below was sequenced from the same sample in a study of human T cells and chemical hapten exposure. MiXCR, applied by TCRdb to the RACE reads, yields one record per CDR3 protein. The repertoire holds under 100,000 distinct CDR3 sequences, with roughly 10% as singletons. Time point in this sample: patch test 2, 6 weeks after DPC sensitization. Treatment reported: therapeutic diphenylcyclopropenone sensitization with weekly scalp DPC. The sequencing used whole blood, collected in connection with sensitization to the hapten diphenylcyclopropenone (DPC). The receptor set was obtained from a woman in her 30s with alopecia areata. Some clones in this sample may be carry-over from other donors' samples.

This clonotype was observed a few times. The CDR3 here is CASSPQGQGTYEQYF. The DNA for the CDR3 is TGTGCCAGCTCACCACAGGGACAGGGAACCTACGAGCAGTACTTC. The chain combines TRBV18 with TRBJ2-7; 9 positions match TRBD1. V was pared by 1 base and J by 2 bases, with 3 bases of the junction left unmatched. The CDR3 covers 15 residues. Germline-derived CDR1 and CDR2 are KGHSH and LQKENI.

This clonotype was counted many times. DNA of the CDR3: TGTGCCAGCAGGATTAGCGGCGAGCAGTTCTTC. It specifies CASRISGEQFF. The V gene is TRBV2, the J gene TRBJ2-1; possible D gene TRBD2, 6 bases. Germline values: CDR1 SNHLY, CDR2 FYNNEI. The CDR3 is 11 residues long. V dropped 6 bases and J dropped 10 bases, with 10 bases sitting between them. Complete variable domain (other parts from reference TRBV2 and TRBJ2-1): EPEVTQTPSHQVTQMGQEVILRCVPISNHLYFYWYRQILGQKVEFLVSFYNNEISEKSEIFDDQFSVERPDGSNFTLKIRSTKLEDSAMYFCASRISGEQFFGPGTRLTVL.

The chain recombines TRBV7-2 with TRBJ1-1; perhaps TRBD1 as D (6 bases). This CDR3 is 15 amino acids long. Per the germline V gene, CDR1 is SGHTA and CDR2 is FQGNSA. Trimming removed 1 base at V and 5 bases at J, with 14 bases between. The CDR3 sequence: CASSLEGLGGTEAFF. Here the CDR3 DNA reads TGTGCCAGCAGCTTAGAGGGCCTAGGGGGAACTGAAGCTTTCTTT.

Regarding this clonotype: One end of the junction is discordant with germline, which a read error may explain. The rearrangement uses TRBV29-1 and TRBJ2-5; D is perhaps TRBD1 or TRBD2 (5 bases each). The CDR3 runs 11 residues. The V gene's germline CDR1 is SQVTM and CDR2 ANQGSEA. The CDR3 region has the DNA TGCAGCGTGGGGGAAGGGTTCGCCCTCTTCTTC. Translation gives CSVGEGFALFF.

The chain joins TRBV29-1 to TRBJ2-4; the D gene is possibly TRBD2 (5 bases). The germline gives CDR1 SQVTM, CDR2 ANQGSEA. This CDR3 has 13 residues. With 0 bases removed from V and 3 bases from J, the gap between germline ends came to 6 bases. The CDR3 protein is CSVEDGIKNIQYF. The CDR3, as DNA: TGCAGCGTTGAAGACGGGATCAAAAACATTCAGTACTTC.

The J gene is TRBJ2-3, the V gene TRBV7-2; D is uncertain. The V and J ends lost 2 bases and 0 bases respectively, with 9 bases between them. The CDR3 is made up of 15 amino acids. Looked up from germline, CDR1 is SGHTA and CDR2 is FQGNSA. CDR3 in amino acids: CASSLNPTSTDTQYF. The CDR3 DNA is TGTGCCAGCAGCTTAAATCCTACTAGCACAGATACGCAGTATTTT.

This clonotype appeared many times. The rearrangement links TRBV6-6 to TRBJ1-4; 10 bases map to TRBD1. Germline loops: CDR1 MNHNY, CDR2 SVGAGI (reference sequence). Trimming took 4 bases from V and 6 from J; bases not matched to a gene: 5. The CDR3 runs 15 residues. The chain's CDR3 is CASSSRGTGDEKLFF. In DNA, the CDR3 is TGTGCCAGCAGTTCCAGGGGGACAGGGGATGAAAAACTGTTTTTT.